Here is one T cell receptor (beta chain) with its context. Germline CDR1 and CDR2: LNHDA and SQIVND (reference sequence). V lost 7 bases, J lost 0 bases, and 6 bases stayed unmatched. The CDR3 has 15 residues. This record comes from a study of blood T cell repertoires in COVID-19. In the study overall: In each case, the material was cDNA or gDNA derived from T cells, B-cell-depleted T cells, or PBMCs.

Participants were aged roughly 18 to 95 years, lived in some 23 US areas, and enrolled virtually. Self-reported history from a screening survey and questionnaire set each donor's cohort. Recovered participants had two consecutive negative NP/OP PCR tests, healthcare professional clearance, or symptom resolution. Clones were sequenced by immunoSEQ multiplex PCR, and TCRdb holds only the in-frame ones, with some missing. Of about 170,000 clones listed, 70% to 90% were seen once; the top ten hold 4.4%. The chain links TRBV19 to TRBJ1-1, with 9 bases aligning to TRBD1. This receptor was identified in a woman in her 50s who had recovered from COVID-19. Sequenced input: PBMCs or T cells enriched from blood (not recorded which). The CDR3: CASTDRGKMNTEAFF. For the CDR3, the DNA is TGTGCCAGTACGGACAGGGGAAAAATGAACACTGAAGCTTTCTTT.